These 27 T cell receptor beta chains were sequenced from one sample in a study of CD8 T cells in ankylosing spondylitis. TCRdb redid the calling of the 5' RACE reads with MiXCR, one entry per CDR3 protein. The sample lists around 210,000 distinct CDR3 sequences, roughly 8.2% occurring once. Input material: blood, either unsorted or a sorted T cell fraction (not recorded which). Receptors originate from a female donor with ankylosing spondylitis or in good health (not recorded which).

This clonotype was observed many times. The CDR3 protein is CASSLDRAGAGYEQYF. The CDR3 nucleotides read TGTGCCAGCAGCTTAGATCGAGCCGGCGCCGGATACGAGCAGTACTTC. This chain uses TRBV11-2 with TRBJ2-7; D unresolved. The CDR3 is 16 amino acids. The germline gives CDR1 SGHAT, CDR2 FQNNGV. Between the trimmed V and J ends, which lost 0 bases and 4 bases, there was a span of 16 bases.

The rearrangement joins TRBV7-9 to TRBJ2-1; TRBD1 agrees at 8 bases. The CDR3 extends over 14 amino acids. V was pared by 5 bases and J by 8 bases, with 8 bases of the junction left unmatched. From germline, CDR1 is SEHNR and CDR2 FQNEAQ (reference sequence). The CDR3 here is CASSPAQGADEQFF. The CDR3 DNA sequence: TGTGCCAGCAGCCCCGCCCAGGGGGCTGATGAGCAGTTCTTC.

Notes on this clonotype: This sequence may be a read error, since a much larger clone differs from it by one base. This chain connects TRBV4-1 to TRBJ2-5, with TRBD1 matching 8 bases. The junction had 9 bases not matched to a gene; V was cut back by 5 bases and J by 4 bases. CDR1 and CDR2 (germline): MGHRA, YSYEKL. The CDR3 sequence is 15 residues long. CDR3 nucleotide sequence: TGCGCCAGCAGCTCACGACAGGGGTCCGGAGAGACCCAGTACTTC. It is translated as CASSSRQGSGETQYF.

This clonotype was observed a handful of times. The chain joins TRBV15 to TRBJ2-1; no clear D gene. From germline, CDR1 is LNHNV and CDR2 YYDKDF (reference sequence). This CDR3 comprises 17 residues. Trimming cost V 0 bases and J 4 bases, with 16 bases left between them. This chain's CDR3 is CATSRDRSSPQYNEQFF. CDR3 coding DNA: TGTGCCACCAGCAGAGATCGGAGCAGCCCCCAATACAATGAGCAGTTCTTC.

This clonotype appeared a few times. The CDR3 here is CASSASGDSPLHF. The CDR3 region has the DNA TGTGCCAGCAGTGCCTCAGGGGATTCACCCCTCCACTTT. V is TRBV25-1 and J is TRBJ1-6; a possible D gene is TRBD1 (6 bases). The length of the CDR3 is 13 residues. V lost 4 bases, J lost 8 bases, and 9 bases lay in between. Germline-derived CDR1 and CDR2 are MGHDK and SYGVNS.

This clonotype appeared many times. The chain recombines TRBV5-4 with TRBJ2-1; D may be TRBD2 (6 bases). With 4 bases removed from V and 0 bases from J, the gap between germline ends came to 14 bases. The length of the CDR3 is 16 residues. The V gene's germline CDR1 is SGHNT and CDR2 YYREEE (reference sequence). The CDR3 DNA sequence: TGTGCCAGCAGCACCCTGCGGGGCGGCTCCTACAATGAGCAGTTCTTC. Protein: CASSTLRGGSYNEQFF. Full variable domain (outside the CDR3, taken from reference TRBV5-4 and TRBJ2-1): ETGVTQSPTHLIKTRGQQVTLRCSSQSGHNTVSWYQQALGQGPQFIFQYYREEENGRGNFPPRFSGLQFPNYSSELNVNALELDDSALYLCASSTLRGGSYNEQFFGPGTRLTVL.

This clonotype came up many times. This sequence joins TRBV6-2 or TRBV6-3 and TRBJ2-1, with D maybe TRBD2 (5 bases). The CDR3 covers 14 residues. Germline values: CDR1 MNHEY, CDR2 SVGEGT. Trimming took off 8 bases at V and 2 bases at J, with 13 bases between the two ends. The DNA of the CDR3 is TGTGCCAGCCTGGGCGGCGGGCCCTACAATGAGCAGTTCTTC. As protein: CASLGGGPYNEQFF.

This clonotype was counted many times. The CDR3 sequence is CASSHLAGPSYEQYF. In DNA form, the CDR3 reads TGTGCCAGCAGCCACCTAGCGGGCCCCTCCTACGAGCAGTACTTC. The chain is built from TRBV5-5 and TRBJ2-7, with 8 bases lining up with TRBD2. This CDR3 has 15 amino acids. Losses at the gene ends were 4 bases for V and 0 bases for J; bases not matched to a gene: 6. Germline lookup yields CDR1 SGHKS and CDR2 YYEKEE (reference sequence). Variable domain in full (rest from reference TRBV5-5 and TRBJ2-7): DAGVTQSPTHLIKTRGQQVTLRCSPISGHKSVSWYQQVLGQGPQFIFQYYEKEERGRGNFPDRFSARQFPNYSSELNVNALLLGDSALYLCASSHLAGPSYEQYFGPGTRLTVT.

This clonotype has a count of ten or more. The chain recombines TRBV4-3 with TRBJ2-7, with a possible D match to TRBD1 (6 bases). Germline CDR1 LGHNA, CDR2 YSLEER. Trimming took off 0 bases at V and 5 bases at J, with 11 bases between the two ends. CDR3 length equals 14 residues. The CDR3 protein is CASSQESGGNEQYF. Here the CDR3 DNA reads TGCGCCAGCAGCCAAGAAAGTGGGGGCAACGAGCAGTACTTC.

The table lists this clonotype with many counts. This sequence joins TRBV14 and TRBJ1-1, with D possibly TRBD1 on 6 matching bases. V was clipped by 4 bases and J by 7 bases, with 13 bases between them. The CDR3 loop spans 13 amino acids. In germline, CDR1 is SGHDN, CDR2 FVKESK. The CDR3 sequence is CASSREQGSEAFF. The CDR3 nucleotides read TGTGCCAGCAGCCGCGAACAGGGAAGTGAAGCTTTCTTT.

A few counts support this clonotype. The chain carries TRBV20-1 and TRBJ1-5; TRBD1 matches 7 bases. The junction had 11 bases not matched to a gene; V was cut back by 0 bases and J by 0 bases. In germline, CDR1 is DFQATT, CDR2 SNEGSKA (reference sequence). This CDR3 is 18 amino acids long. CDR3 DNA: TGCAGTGCTAGAGAGGAACAGGGGCGCTTTTATAGCAATCAGCCCCAGCATTTT. Translation gives CSAREEQGRFYSNQPQHF.

By share of the sample, this clonotype is large (0.1 to 1%). CDR3 sequence: CASTGNSYEQYF. CDR3 DNA sequence: TGTGCCAGCACAGGCAACTCCTACGAGCAGTACTTC. The chain carries TRBV28 and TRBJ2-7; D not certain. CDR1 and CDR2 (germline): MDHEN, SYDVKM. The CDR3 covers 12 residues. V was clipped by 7 bases and J by 0 bases, with 7 bases between them.

This clonotype was recorded at least ten times. V and J are TRBV5-1 and TRBJ2-5; TRBD2 agrees at 9 bases. J gave up 5 bases and V 5 bases, and 10 bases lay outside the gene matches. Per germline, CDR1 SGHRS and CDR2 YFSETQ. The CDR3 consists of 15 residues. The CDR3 sequence: CASSRTGGRAETQYF. The CDR3 nucleotides are TGCGCCAGCAGTCGAACAGGCGGGAGGGCTGAGACCCAGTACTTC.

This clonotype occurred many times. The gene calls are TRBV3-1 and TRBJ2-3; unclear D gene. V was shortened by 2 bases and J by 2 bases, with 8 bases between the two germline ends. Germline V CDR1 and CDR2: LGHDT, YNNKEL (reference sequence). This CDR3 spans 14 amino acids. The CDR3 loop reads CASSQHQFTDTQYF. The CDR3 nucleotides read TGTGCCAGCAGCCAACACCAGTTCACAGATACGCAGTATTTT.

There are many counts of this clonotype. The chain combines TRBV4-3 with TRBJ2-5; the D gene is possibly TRBD2 (6 bases). The length of the CDR3 is 17 residues. CDR1 and CDR2 (germline): LGHNA, YSLEER. Trimming took 0 bases from V and 1 from J, leaving 15 bases between them. The CDR3 loop is CASSQELYGGLQETQYF. DNA for the CDR3: TGCGCCAGCAGCCAAGAACTCTACGGGGGACTCCAAGAGACCCAGTACTTC.

This clonotype has a count of ten or more. The chain uses TRBV5-6 and TRBJ1-1; 8 nucleotides align to TRBD1. The CDR3 is 17 amino acids. Germline values: CDR1 SGHDT, CDR2 YYEEEE. Losses at the gene ends were 0 bases for V and 4 bases for J; bases not matched to a gene: 11. The CDR3 sequence is CASSLVPQGAKATEAFF. In DNA, the CDR3 is TGTGCCAGCAGCTTGGTCCCTCAGGGGGCGAAGGCCACTGAAGCTTTCTTT.

This clonotype was seen ten or more times. The rearrangement links TRBV6-2 or TRBV6-3 to TRBJ2-4; 9 nucleotides match TRBD1. This CDR3 is built from 16 residues. CDR1 and CDR2 (germline): MNHEY, SVGEGT. V gave up 0 bases and J gave up 8 bases; unmatched junction bases: 8. The CDR3 nucleotides read TGTGCCAGCAGTTACTCGGGACAGGGTATGAGTGACATTCAGTACTTC. This sequence encodes CASSYSGQGMSDIQYF.

This clonotype was seen at least ten times. The chain combines TRBV7-9 with TRBJ1-1; D is possibly TRBD1 (6 bases). Germline CDR1 SEHNR, CDR2 FQNEAQ (reference sequence). The CDR3 covers 14 residues. Trimming pared 5 bases from V and 0 bases from J, leaving 10 bases between. For the CDR3, the DNA is TGTGCCAGCAGCGGGGGGGGGCTGAACACTGAAGCTTTCTTT. It yields the protein CASSGGGLNTEAFF.

This clonotype occurred many times. The chain recombines TRBV6-2 or TRBV6-3 with TRBJ2-2; the D gene is possibly TRBD2 (5 bases). V was clipped by 5 bases and J by 4 bases, with 11 bases between them. Germline assignment: CDR1 MNHEY and CDR2 SVGEGT. CDR3 length: 14 amino acids. The CDR3 region has the DNA TGTGCCAGCAGTCCTCACGGGGTCACCGGGGAGCTGTTTTTT. Amino acids: CASSPHGVTGELFF.

This clonotype showed up many times. The chain has TRBV29-1 and TRBJ1-6; unclear D gene. The CDR3 has 12 amino acids. V was trimmed by 4 bases and J by 10 bases, leaving 11 bases between them. Germline-derived CDR1 and CDR2 are SQVTM and ANQGSEA. Here the CDR3 DNA reads TGCAGCGTTGTAACAGTATCCTCACCCCTCCACTTT. It specifies CSVVTVSSPLHF.

Many counts were recorded for this clonotype. The chain couples TRBV28 to TRBJ2-1, with 7 bases identical to TRBD1. CDR1 and CDR2 from the germline V gene are MDHEN and SYDVKM. V was pared by 2 bases and J by 5 bases, with 12 bases of the junction left unmatched. The CDR3 totals 17 residues. This CDR3 reads CASSLGATGDLDNEQFF. For the CDR3, the DNA is TGTGCCAGCAGTTTAGGGGCCACAGGGGACCTTGACAATGAGCAGTTCTTC.

This clonotype was seen many times. The chain couples TRBV27 to TRBJ1-2; 9 nucleotides line up with TRBD1. With 2 bases clipped from V and 5 bases from J, the junction kept 9 bases outside the gene matches. The CDR3 is made up of 16 amino acids. Germline values: CDR1 MNHEY, CDR2 SMNVEV (reference sequence). The CDR3 DNA is TGTGCCAGCAGTTTAAACCCGCCGGGACAGGGATATGGCTACACCTTC. It codes for CASSLNPPGQGYGYTF.

The chain has TRBV5-1 and TRBJ2-1; 10 bases agree with TRBD2. Germline V lookup: CDR1 SGHRS, CDR2 YFSETQ. Trimming took 2 bases from V and 10 from J; bases not matched to a gene: 9. The CDR3 covers 15 residues. CDR3 residues: CASSFSPTSGKEQFF. CDR3 sequence (DNA): TGCGCCAGCAGCTTTTCCCCCACTAGCGGGAAGGAGCAGTTCTTC.

This clonotype came up many times. The V call is TRBV27, the J call TRBJ1-1, with unresolved D. With 6 bases removed from V and 5 bases from J, the gap between germline ends came to 13 bases. This CDR3 has 13 residues. Germline lookup yields CDR1 MNHEY and CDR2 SMNVEV (reference sequence). CDR3 in amino acids: CASRYSLITEAFF. The CDR3, as DNA: TGTGCCAGCAGATACAGCTTGATAACTGAAGCTTTCTTT.

Comments on this clonotype: This may stem from a read error, because a much larger clone lies one nucleotide away. This rearrangement joins TRBV29-1 to TRBJ2-3; 9 nucleotides align to TRBD2. CDR1 and CDR2 (germline): SQVTM, ANQGSEA. This CDR3 region has 15 residues. The CDR3 DNA reads as TGCAGCGTTGGGACTAGCGCGACTTTCACAGATACGCGGTATTTT. Translating gives CSVGTSATFTDTRYF.

In this sample, this clonotype turned up many times. The J gene is TRBJ1-1, the V gene TRBV4-3; D gene ambiguous. CDR3 length: 13 residues. CDR1 and CDR2 (germline): LGHNA, YSLEER. Trimming stripped 2 bases from V and 7 bases from J, with 11 bases between. CDR3 in DNA: TGCGCCAGCAGCCAATATGGCCTGGGTGAAGCTTTCTTT. It yields the protein CASSQYGLGEAFF.

This clonotype was recorded many times. J is TRBJ2-1 and V is TRBV5-5; a possible D gene is TRBD2 (5 bases). CDR1 is SGHKS and CDR2 is YYEKEE in the germline V gene (reference sequence). CDR3 size: 14 residues. V was pared by 1 base and J by 6 bases, with 11 bases between. The chain's CDR3 is CASSLTGWINEQFF. The CDR3 nucleotides read TGTGCCAGCAGCTTGACGGGGTGGATCAATGAGCAGTTCTTC.